These T cell receptor beta chains were read from a single sample in a study of T-cell reconstitution after alpha-beta-depleted transplantation in children. MiXCR was run by TCRdb on the PCR reads, yielding one entry per CDR3 protein. Counted here are about 900,000 distinct CDR3 sequences, roughly 29% occurring once; the ten biggest clones make up 25% to 35%. The specimen was PBMCs, mostly from graft donor cells, collected 360 days after TCRalphabeta/CD19-depleted stem cell transplant. The receptors were sampled from a boy under two years old who had a stem cell transplant for SCID, so the T cells may come from the graft donor. Both conserved end residues are part of each CDR3. A D gene is named only where the DNA matches it firmly. Rows give clone size only sometimes, using once, few, many, or a class for an expanded clone.

cdr3_nt: TGCGCCAGCAGCTTGATCCCCGGGACTAGCCCCGGGGAGCTGTTTTTT; cdr3_aa: CASSLIPGTSPGELFF; clone_size: .; j_call: TRBJ2-2; d_call: TRBD2; v_call: TRBV5-1
cdr3_nt: TGTGCCAGCAGTGCGTCCTCAGGGGTTAGCTCCTACAATGAGCAGTTCTTC; cdr3_aa: CASSASSGVSSYNEQFF; clone_size: .; j_call: TRBJ2-1; d_call: .; v_call: TRBV12-3/TRBV12-4
cdr3_nt: TGCGCCAGCCCCCAGAGGTCGGGGGAGAAGCATCAGCCCCAGCATTTT; cdr3_aa: CASPQRSGEKHQPQHF; clone_size: .; j_call: TRBJ1-5; d_call: .; v_call: TRBV5-1
cdr3_nt: TGCGCCAGCAGCTTTATCTGGCGCCAGGAGGACACTGAAGCTTTCTTT; cdr3_aa: CASSFIWRQEDTEAFF; clone_size: .; j_call: TRBJ1-1; d_call: .; v_call: TRBV5-1
cdr3_nt: TGTGCCAGCAGTTCCCGACAGGATCAGCCCCAGCATTTT; cdr3_aa: CASSSRQDQPQHF; clone_size: .; j_call: TRBJ1-5; d_call: .; v_call: TRBV12-3/TRBV12-4
cdr3_nt: TGTGCCAGCAGCCAAGCGTCAGGGTTTTACGAGCAGTACTTC; cdr3_aa: CASSQASGFYEQYF; clone_size: .; j_call: TRBJ2-7; d_call: .; v_call: TRBV3-1
cdr3_nt: TGTGCCAGCAGCTTAAGCGGGACAGGGCCTTCCTACGAGCAGTACTTC; cdr3_aa: CASSLSGTGPSYEQYF; clone_size: few; j_call: TRBJ2-7; d_call: TRBD1; v_call: TRBV11-1
cdr3_nt: TGCGCCAGCAGCTTGGACACAGGGGTCTATGGCTACACCTTC; cdr3_aa: CASSLDTGVYGYTF; clone_size: few; j_call: TRBJ1-2; d_call: TRBD1; v_call: TRBV5-1
cdr3_nt: TGTGCCAGCTCACCAGGCAAGGGAGGGACTGAAGCTTTCTTT; cdr3_aa: CASSPGKGGTEAFF; clone_size: .; j_call: TRBJ1-1; d_call: .; v_call: TRBV18
cdr3_nt: TGTGCCAGCAGTTTAGTTGCAACTAATGAAAAACTGTTTTTT; cdr3_aa: CASSLVATNEKLFF; clone_size: .; j_call: TRBJ1-4; d_call: .; v_call: TRBV28
cdr3_nt: TGCGCCAGCAGCTTGGGGGTCCCCCTGGATGCAGATACGCAGTATTTT; cdr3_aa: CASSLGVPLDADTQYF; clone_size: many; j_call: TRBJ2-3; d_call: .; v_call: TRBV5-1
cdr3_nt: TGTGCCAGCAGTTCTGCAATGAGGGAAGTTCTTGGGGAGCTGTTTTTT; cdr3_aa: CASSSAMREVLGELFF; clone_size: .; j_call: TRBJ2-2; d_call: .; v_call: TRBV12-3/TRBV12-4
cdr3_nt: TGTGCCAGCAGCCGGGACAGGGGGCTGTTGGGATCCAATGAGCAGTTCTTC; cdr3_aa: CASSRDRGLLGSNEQFF; clone_size: .; j_call: TRBJ2-1; d_call: TRBD1; v_call: TRBV2
cdr3_nt: TGCAGTGCTAGACAGTCCCTTTACAATGAGCAGTTCTTC; cdr3_aa: CSARQSLYNEQFF; clone_size: .; j_call: TRBJ2-1; d_call: .; v_call: TRBV20-1
cdr3_nt: TGTGCCAGCAGCCCTGGTCTTGCAACTAATGAAAAACTGTTTTTT; cdr3_aa: CASSPGLATNEKLFF; clone_size: once; j_call: TRBJ1-4; d_call: .; v_call: TRBV12-3/TRBV12-4
cdr3_nt: TGTGCCAGCAGTTTAGGGGAGAACACTGAAGCTTTCTTT; cdr3_aa: CASSLGENTEAFF; clone_size: many; j_call: TRBJ1-1; d_call: .; v_call: TRBV12-3/TRBV12-4
cdr3_nt: TGCAGTGCTACAATAGCGGGGGGCCCCACAGATACGCAGTATTTT; cdr3_aa: CSATIAGGPTDTQYF; clone_size: .; j_call: TRBJ2-3; d_call: TRBD2; v_call: TRBV20-1
cdr3_nt: TGCGCCAGCAGCGGTCAGGGCCCCCTATACGAGCAGTACTTC; cdr3_aa: CASSGQGPLYEQYF; clone_size: .; j_call: TRBJ2-7; d_call: .; v_call: TRBV5-1
cdr3_nt: TGTGCCAGCAGCTTACCCCGGGGACTCCTCAGCACAGATACGCAGTATTTT; cdr3_aa: CASSLPRGLLSTDTQYF; clone_size: many; j_call: TRBJ2-3; d_call: .; v_call: TRBV7-8
cdr3_nt: TGCAGCGTTAGGAGGGAAGGCACTGAAGCTTTCTTT; cdr3_aa: CSVRREGTEAFF; clone_size: .; j_call: TRBJ1-1; d_call: .; v_call: TRBV29-1
cdr3_nt: TGTGCCAGCTCGCCGATGGCGTATGTTAACTATGGCTACACCTTC; cdr3_aa: CASSPMAYVNYGYTF; clone_size: .; j_call: TRBJ1-2; d_call: .; v_call: TRBV18
cdr3_nt: TGTGCCACCAGTTCAGAGGGTGAGCAGTTCTTC; cdr3_aa: CATSSEGEQFF; clone_size: .; j_call: TRBJ2-1; d_call: .; v_call: TRBV24-1
cdr3_nt: TGTGCCAGCAGGGACTTTGGAAACACCATATATTTT; cdr3_aa: CASRDFGNTIYF; clone_size: few; j_call: TRBJ1-3; d_call: .; v_call: TRBV25-1